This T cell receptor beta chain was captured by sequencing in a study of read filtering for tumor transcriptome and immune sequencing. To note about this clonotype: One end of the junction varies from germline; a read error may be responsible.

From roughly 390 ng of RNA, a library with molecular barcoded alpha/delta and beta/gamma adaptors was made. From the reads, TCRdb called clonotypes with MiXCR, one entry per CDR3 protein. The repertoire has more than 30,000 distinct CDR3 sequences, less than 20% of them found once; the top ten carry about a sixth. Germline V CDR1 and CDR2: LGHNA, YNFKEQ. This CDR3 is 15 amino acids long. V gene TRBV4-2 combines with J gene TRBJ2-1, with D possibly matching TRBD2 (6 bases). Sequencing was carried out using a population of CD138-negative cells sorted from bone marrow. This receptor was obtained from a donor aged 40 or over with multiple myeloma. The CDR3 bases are TGTGCCAGCAGCCAAGACACCGTACGGGGGAATGAGCGGTTCTTC. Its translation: CASSQDTVRGNERFF.